Described below is a single T cell receptor beta chain sequence and its context. The data originate from a study of blood T cell repertoires in COVID-19. Study-level information: PBMCs, B-cell-depleted T cells, or T cells were the source of the cDNA or gDNA that made up the material.

As originally analysed: Amplification of reference gene primers provided the estimated nucleated cell counts. Sequenced by immunoSEQ multiplex PCR; TCRdb stores in-frame clones only, minus some. The DNA was the basis for D and trimming; V, J and clone size are from that table. The sample consists of 250,000 to 300,000 clones, roughly 88% of them appearing once. This CDR3 is 13 amino acids long. CDR1 is MGHDK, CDR2 SYGVNS, per germline. V lost 0 bases and J 8 bases, leaving 10 bases between the germline ends. The source material was peripheral blood. The rearrangement joins TRBV25-1 to TRBJ1-2; a weak D match, TRBD1 (5 bases). The clonotype comes from a woman in her 70s with acute or convalescent COVID-19. The CDR3 DNA follows: TGTGCCAGCAGTGAATACCAGGGTTCGGGCTACACCTTC. This sequence encodes CASSEYQGSGYTF.